This TCR beta chain was captured in a study of Ad26.COV2.S vaccination and SARS-CoV-2 variants. As to treatment: 19 received Ad26.COV2.S at low or high dose, single or two shots; about 5 received placebo; per-sample allocation not given. The investigators took samples on day 63 after the first vaccine or placebo injection. TCRdb's copy holds only in-frame clones and misses some; the assay was immunoSEQ multiplex PCR. The sample lists 350,000 to 550,000 clones; nearly 90% were seen once. V lost 1 base to trimming and J lost 0 bases, with 10 bases between them. The CDR3 extends over 16 amino acids. Germline V gives CDR1 LGHNA, CDR2 YSLEER. Regarding this clone: Its antigen is still unknown.

General study findings and limits: Those who received the vaccine showed greater spike-specific TCR breadth than those given placebo. Breadth of non-spike TCRs did not differ between vaccinees and placebo recipients.

The chain combines TRBV4-3 with TRBJ1-3; D not certain. The input for sequencing was peripheral blood, taken in a trial of Ad26.COV2.S vaccine versus placebo. The source of this sequence is a person between 18 and 59 years old who received the Ad26.COV2.S COVID-19 vaccine or a placebo. The CDR3 nucleotides read TGCGCCAGCAGCCAAGGAACAGTTTTCTCTGGAAACACCATATATTTT. This encodes CASSQGTVFSGNTIYF.